This T cell receptor beta chain was recorded in a study of T-cell reconstitution after alpha-beta-depleted transplantation in children. In this sample, this clonotype turned up many times. Antigen specificity is unknown. Study-level findings and limits: Surviving recipient T cells and thymic progenitors accounted for the high day-60 TCRbeta diversity observed in some patients. Diversity and T-cell counts at one year after transplant derived mostly from new T cells. There were reportedly several hundred expanded graft clones from which alpha-beta T cells came about two months after transplant.

The library targeted TCRbeta and was prepared with unique molecular identifiers. One entry per CDR3 protein results from TCRdb running MiXCR on the PCR reads. The sample lists roughly 30,000 distinct CDR3 sequences, about 6.7% occurring once. Trimming removed 6 bases from V and 5 bases from J; junction bases left unmatched: 23. Germline CDR1 and CDR2: SGDLS and YYNGEE. The CDR3 extends over 20 amino acids. This receptor was taken from a child under two years old who had a stem cell transplant for acute myeloid leukemia, so the T cells may come from the graft donor. This chain links TRBV9 with TRBJ2-2, with TRBD1 identical over 9 bases. The sample consisted of peripheral blood, taken 60 days after TCRalphabeta/CD19-depleted stem cell transplant. The CDR3 nucleotides are TGTGCCAGCAACCACGCTCTATACCTCCCCGACAGGGGGGAAACCGGGGAGCTGTTTTTT. Protein: CASNHALYLPDRGETGELFF.